A selection of T cell receptor beta chains follows, all from one sample in a study of cytomegalovirus exposure and HLA in healthy donors. Generated by immunoSEQ multiplex PCR, the TCRdb table keeps only in-frame clones and is missing some. This table has about 180,000 clones, around 85% appearing once. The sample was PBMCs. These TCRs come from a boy under 10 years old in good health and CMV-seronegative. Each CDR3 is given with its conserved first and last residue. A D gene is named only where the DNA matches it firmly. Expanded clones are given a class, and other clones once, few, many or no size at all.

V: TRBV28
J: TRBJ2-5
size: -
D: -
DNA: TGTGCCAGCAGGGACGGGAGTTTTTTAGAGACCCAGTACTTC
CDR3: CASRDGSFLETQYF

V: TRBV28
J: TRBJ2-5
size: -
D: TRBD2
DNA: TGTGCCAGTTGGGGGGGTGGGGAGACCCAGTACTTC
CDR3: CASWGGGETQYF

V: TRBV5-1
J: TRBJ1-1
size: -
D: TRBD1
DNA: TGCGCCAGCAGCTGGGGGACAGGGCTCACTGAAGCTTTCTTT
CDR3: CASSWGTGLTEAFF

V: TRBV28
J: TRBJ2-1
size: -
D: -
DNA: TGTGCCAGCAGTTTATTAGTGGGGGCGGTTAGGGATGAGCAGTTCTTC
CDR3: CASSLLVGAVRDEQFF

V: TRBV7-9
J: TRBJ1-4
size: -
D: TRBD1
DNA: TGTGCCAGCAGCTTACAGGGGGCCGCAACTAATGAAAAACTGTTTTTT
CDR3: CASSLQGAATNEKLFF

V: TRBV7-9
J: TRBJ1-2
size: -
D: -
DNA: TGTGCCAGCAGCTCTCAGGGGAATCATGGCTACACCTTC
CDR3: CASSSQGNHGYTF

V: TRBV28
J: TRBJ2-1
size: -
D: -
DNA: TGTGCCAGCTATAGCGGTACTTACAATGAGCAGTTCTTC
CDR3: CASYSGTYNEQFF

V: TRBV7-2
J: TRBJ1-2
size: -
D: -
DNA: TGTGCCAGCAGCTTAGGGGTCAGGGAAGTTCTTGGCTACACCTTC
CDR3: CASSLGVREVLGYTF

V: TRBV7-2
J: TRBJ1-2
size: -
D: -
DNA: TGTGCCAGCAGCCCGGACAGTAACTATGGCTACACCTTC
CDR3: CASSPDSNYGYTF

V: TRBV19
J: TRBJ2-2
size: -
D: -
DNA: TGTGCCAGTAGTATAGTAATAAACACCGGGGAGCTGTTTTTT
CDR3: CASSIVINTGELFF

V: TRBV14
J: TRBJ1-1
size: once
D: -
DNA: TGTGCCAGCAGCCAAGATTCCCGGCAGGGTGGCACTGAAGCTTTCTTT
CDR3: CASSQDSRQGGTEAFF

V: TRBV20-1
J: TRBJ2-5
size: -
D: -
DNA: TGCAGTGCGAGTAGGAGGGAGACCCAGTACTTC
CDR3: CSASRRETQYF

V: TRBV6-5
J: TRBJ1-4
size: -
D: TRBD1
DNA: TGTGCCAGCAGTAAGACAGGGGGCAGTGAAAAACTGTTTTTT
CDR3: CASSKTGGSEKLFF

V: TRBV28
J: TRBJ2-5
size: few
D: -
DNA: TGTGCCAGCAGGGGGACAATCGGAGGGAGGGGCGGCGAGACCCAGTACTTC
CDR3: CASRGTIGGRGGETQYF

V: TRBV2
J: TRBJ1-5
size: -
D: -
DNA: TGTGCCAGCCGGGAGGATAGCAATCAGCCCCAGCATTTT
CDR3: CASREDSNQPQHF

V: TRBV27
J: TRBJ2-2
size: -
D: -
DNA: TGTGCCAGCAGTCCTTTTTCGTTCGCGAACACCGGGGAGCTGTTTTTT
CDR3: CASSPFSFANTGELFF

V: TRBV6-1
J: TRBJ1-5
size: -
D: -
DNA: TGTGCCAGCAGTGTACGGAGCAATCAGCCCCAGCATTTT
CDR3: CASSVRSNQPQHF

V: TRBV6-5
J: TRBJ1-5
size: few
D: TRBD1
DNA: TGTGCCAGCAGTTACGGACAGGGGGTTTCTCAGCCCCAGCATTTT
CDR3: CASSYGQGVSQPQHF

V: TRBV27
J: TRBJ1-2
size: -
D: TRBD1
DNA: TGTGCCAGCAGTTCCTCAGGGGGGAACTATGGCTACACCTTC
CDR3: CASSSSGGNYGYTF

V: TRBV7-8
J: TRBJ2-7
size: -
D: -
DNA: TGTGCCAGGGGGCCATTGACCTTGAGCTCCTACGAGCAGTACTTC
CDR3: CARGPLTLSSYEQYF

V: TRBV5-1
J: TRBJ1-2
size: -
D: -
DNA: TGCGCCAGCAGCTCCAACCTAGACAGCAACTATGGCTACACCTTC
CDR3: CASSSNLDSNYGYTF

V: TRBV19
J: TRBJ2-7
size: few
D: TRBD2
DNA: TGTGCCAGTAGTATGGGACTAGCGGGATTCTCCTACGAGCAGTACTTC
CDR3: CASSMGLAGFSYEQYF

V: TRBV6-1
J: TRBJ1-1
size: -
D: -
DNA: TGTGCCAGCAGTGAGTCCCGTTTGAACACTGAAGCTTTCTTT
CDR3: CASSESRLNTEAFF

V: TRBV6-5
J: TRBJ1-4
size: -
D: -
DNA: TGTGCCAGCAGTTTCGGTGCAACTAATGAAAAACTGTTTTTT
CDR3: CASSFGATNEKLFF

V: TRBV6-5
J: TRBJ2-3
size: -
D: -
DNA: TGTGCCAGCCGGGGCACAGATACGCAGTATTTT
CDR3: CASRGTDTQYF

V: TRBV5-1
J: TRBJ2-1
size: -
D: TRBD2
DNA: TGCGCCAGCAGCTTTCTAGCGGGACCAAATGAGCAGTTCTTC
CDR3: CASSFLAGPNEQFF

V: TRBV7-9
J: TRBJ2-6
size: -
D: TRBD1
DNA: TGTGCCAGCAGCTTAGCGCAAGGGACAGGTGTCGTCCTGACTTTC
CDR3: CASSLAQGTGVVLTF

V: TRBV9
J: TRBJ1-2
size: few
D: TRBD1
DNA: TGTGCCAGCACCCCTCCCACAGGGGAACGGTATGGCTACACCTTC
CDR3: CASTPPTGERYGYTF

V: TRBV28
J: TRBJ2-7
size: -
D: -
DNA: TGTGCCAGCAGTTTTGACAGAATACCCTACGAGCAGTACTTC
CDR3: CASSFDRIPYEQYF

V: TRBV6-5
J: TRBJ1-2
size: -
D: -
DNA: TGTGCCAGCAGTTACTCCCAATCTAACTATGGCTACACCTTC
CDR3: CASSYSQSNYGYTF

V: TRBV15
J: TRBJ1-1
size: once
D: -
DNA: TGTGCCACCAGCGGTTGGGAGGGGCCACCACAAAGAAACACTGAAGCTTTCTTT
CDR3: CATSGWEGPPQRNTEAFF

V: TRBV5-1
J: TRBJ1-2
size: -
D: -
DNA: TGCGCCAGCAGCTTGGAGAGAATTAACTATGGCTACACCTTC
CDR3: CASSLERINYGYTF

V: TRBV7-9
J: TRBJ2-3
size: -
D: -
DNA: TGTGCCAGCAGCTTAGCGGGACTTAGCACAGATACGCAGTATTTT
CDR3: CASSLAGLSTDTQYF

V: TRBV7-9
J: TRBJ2-7
size: -
D: -
DNA: TGTGCCAGCAGCAACCCTCCGGGACTCGACTACGAGCAGTACTTC
CDR3: CASSNPPGLDYEQYF

V: TRBV2
J: TRBJ1-5
size: -
D: TRBD1
DNA: TGTGCCAGCCGGACCAGGGGGTCGGATCACCTTCAGCCCCAGCATTTT
CDR3: CASRTRGSDHLQPQHF

V: TRBV5-4
J: TRBJ1-2
size: -
D: -
DNA: TGTGCCAGCAGCTTGGAAGGGGCGCGGGGCTACACCTTC
CDR3: CASSLEGARGYTF

V: TRBV18
J: TRBJ2-7
size: -
D: TRBD2
DNA: TGTGCCAGCTCACCAACTGCCGCGGGAGGGCCACACGAGCAGTACTTC
CDR3: CASSPTAAGGPHEQYF

V: TRBV28
J: TRBJ1-1
size: -
D: -
DNA: TGTGCCAGCAGTCTACTTATTAGGACTGTAGAAGCTTTCTTT
CDR3: CASSLLIRTVEAFF

V: TRBV6-1
J: TRBJ1-6
size: -
D: -
DNA: TGTGCCAGCAGTGAAGCGCGCCAGGATAAGTCACCCCTCCACTTT
CDR3: CASSEARQDKSPLHF

V: TRBV11-3
J: TRBJ2-3
size: -
D: -
DNA: TGTGCCAGCAGCTCCGACAGGCATAGCACAGATACGCAGTATTTT
CDR3: CASSSDRHSTDTQYF

V: TRBV19
J: TRBJ2-4
size: -
D: -
DNA: TGTGCCAGTAGTGATCGCAGGGTGACCAAAAACATTCAGTACTTC
CDR3: CASSDRRVTKNIQYF

V: TRBV6-5
J: TRBJ1-2
size: -
D: TRBD1
DNA: TGTGCCAGCAATCCGACAGGGAACTATGGCTACACCTTC
CDR3: CASNPTGNYGYTF

V: TRBV9
J: TRBJ2-1
size: -
D: -
DNA: TGTGCCAGCAGCGTAGCCACTTCTACCCGGAGGGTACCCAATGAGCAGTTCTTC
CDR3: CASSVATSTRRVPNEQFF

V: TRBV30
J: TRBJ1-6
size: -
D: TRBD1
DNA: TGTGCCTGGGCCGTTGAGGGACAGTTTTCACCCCTCCACTTT
CDR3: CAWAVEGQFSPLHF

V: TRBV6-4
J: TRBJ2-1
size: -
D: TRBD2
DNA: TGTGCCAGCAGTGATCCTAGCGGGGGGAGCAATGAGCAGTTCTTC
CDR3: CASSDPSGGSNEQFF

V: TRBV7-8
J: TRBJ2-5
size: -
D: -
DNA: TGTGCCAGCAGCTTAGCTCCCACCCAGGAGGTGAGAGAGACCCAGTACTTC
CDR3: CASSLAPTQEVRETQYF

V: TRBV6-6
J: TRBJ1-2
size: -
D: -
DNA: TGTGCCAGCCGGGGGGGCTATGGCTACACCTTC
CDR3: CASRGGYGYTF

V: TRBV7-2
J: TRBJ2-1
size: -
D: -
DNA: TGTGCCAGCAGTCAATTTACAGGGAAGGGTGAGCAGTTCTTC
CDR3: CASSQFTGKGEQFF